This passage covers 27 T cell receptor beta chains from one sample sequenced in a study of T cell responses to AZD1222 COVID-19 vaccine. TCRdb's copy holds only in-frame clones and misses some; the assay was immunoSEQ multiplex PCR. The data hold about 140,000 clones, with 90% observed a single time. The starting material was peripheral blood, obtained on day 0 of AZD1222 vaccination. Receptors were obtained from an adult in good health.

The V gene is TRBV5-4, the J gene TRBJ2-5; D is undetermined. This CDR3 is built from 12 residues. Germline CDR1 and CDR2: SGHNT and YYREEE (reference sequence). V lost 4 bases to trimming and J lost 5 bases, with 9 bases between them. The CDR3 reads CASSGRRETQYF. The CDR3 DNA follows: TGTGCCAGCAGCGGTCGACGTGAGACCCAGTACTTC.

The V gene is TRBV30, the J gene TRBJ2-6, with D tentatively TRBD2 (5 bases). This CDR3 has 14 residues. CDR1 GTSNPN and CDR2 SVGIG come from the germline V gene (reference sequence). V shed 3 bases and J shed 0 bases, with 6 bases lying between them. CDR3 in amino acids: CAWSRDSGANVLTF. CDR3 in DNA: TGTGCCTGGAGCCGGGACTCTGGGGCCAACGTCCTGACTTTC. Variable domain in full (rest from reference TRBV30 and TRBJ2-6): SQTIHQWPATLVQPVGSPLSLECTVEGTSNPNLYWYRQAAGRGLQLLFYSVGIGQISSEVPQNLSASRPQDRQFILSSKKLLLSDSGFYLCAWSRDSGANVLTFGAGSRLTVL.

The chain carries TRBV5-5 and TRBJ1-1; perhaps TRBD1 as D (6 bases). Germline CDR1 SGHKS, CDR2 YYEKEE (reference sequence). This CDR3 has 16 amino acids. Trimming removed 4 bases from V and 0 bases from J, with 16 bases in between. CDR3 in DNA: TGTGCCAGCAGCCCGATCAGGGGACGGGTGAACACTGAAGCTTTCTTT. Amino acid sequence: CASSPIRGRVNTEAFF.

This clone has only one observation. CDR3 amino acids: CASSLRLRGDNQPQHF. The DNA of the CDR3 is TGTGCCAGCAGTCTCCGGTTAAGGGGGGACAATCAGCCCCAGCATTTT. V is TRBV28 and J is TRBJ1-5, with TRBD1 as a possible D gene (6 bases). Trimming took 5 bases from V and 3 from J, leaving 17 bases between them. The V gene's germline CDR1 is MDHEN and CDR2 SYDVKM. The CDR3 length is 16 residues.

This clone was found once. This rearrangement joins TRBV25-1 to TRBJ1-2; unclear D gene. Trimming removed 4 bases at V and 0 bases at J, with 12 bases between. The CDR3 has 15 residues. The germline V gene has CDR1 MGHDK and CDR2 SYGVNS. The CDR3 DNA follows: TGTGCCAGCAGTGCGTTCTCGGATACTAACTATGGCTACACCTTC. This encodes CASSAFSDTNYGYTF.

The rearrangement joins TRBV5-6 to TRBJ2-5; a weak D match, TRBD2 (7 bases). Germline CDR1 reads SGHDT; CDR2 reads YYEEEE. Trimming removed 3 bases from V and 4 bases from J, with 13 bases in between. CDR3 length: 14 amino acids. CDR3 bases: TGTGCCAGCAGCTCAGGGGACTACCGAGAGACCCAGTACTTC. Encoded protein: CASSSGDYRETQYF.

The V call is TRBV11-2, the J call TRBJ2-1, with 11 bases identical to TRBD2. The CDR3 has 16 residues. Germline V gives CDR1 SGHAT, CDR2 FQNNGV. Trimming at V came to 1 base and at J to 12 bases, leaving 11 bases not matched to a gene. CDR3 residues: CASSLGLAGTRPRQFF. As DNA, the CDR3 is TGTGCCAGCAGCTTAGGACTAGCGGGGACCCGTCCTAGGCAGTTCTTC. Using reference TRBV11-2 and TRBJ2-1 for the parts outside the CDR3, the full variable domain is EAGVAQSPRYKIIEKRQSVAFWCNPISGHATLYWYQQILGQGPKLLIQFQNNGVVDDSQLPKDRFSAERLKGVDSTLKIQPAKLEDSAVYLCASSLGLAGTRPRQFFGPGTRLTVL.

The rearrangement joins TRBV19 to TRBJ2-1; no definite D call. The CDR3 consists of 15 residues. V was shortened by 3 bases and J by 10 bases, with 19 bases between the two germline ends. Germline-derived CDR1 and CDR2 are LNHDA and SQIVND (reference sequence). CDR3 in DNA: TGTGCCAGTAGTATGGATGGCTCCCCACGGGTGGAGCAGTTCTTC. Translation gives CASSMDGSPRVEQFF.

V usage is TRBV25-1 and J usage is TRBJ2-3; D is possibly TRBD2 (7 bases). The germline V and J ends were trimmed by 6 bases and 6 bases, with 19 bases remaining between them. Germline V lookup: CDR1 MGHDK, CDR2 SYGVNS. The CDR3 runs 15 residues. CDR3 loop: CASSDYGGAYDTQYF. The CDR3 bases are TGTGCCAGCAGCGACTATGGGGGGGCTTACGATACGCAGTATTTT.

In its sample, this clone was seen once. The chain recombines TRBV30 with TRBJ1-4, with 7 bases fitting TRBD1. With 6 bases clipped from V and 7 bases from J, the junction kept 8 bases outside the gene matches. Germline CDR1 GTSNPN, CDR2 SVGIG (reference sequence). The CDR3 covers 13 residues. CDR3 nucleotides: TGTGCCTGTTCGACACAGGGGATTGAAAAACTGTTTTTT. This encodes CACSTQGIEKLFF.

V gene TRBV3-1 (or the pseudogene TRBV3-2) combines with J gene TRBJ1-4; maybe TRBD1 (6 bases). Looked up from germline, CDR1 is LGHDT and CDR2 is YNNKEL (reference sequence). V lost 1 base and J 7 bases, leaving 13 bases between the germline ends. The CDR3 is 15 residues long. CDR3: CASSQVRGAGEKLFF. CDR3 bases: TGTGCCAGCAGCCAAGTGCGGGGGGCGGGTGAAAAACTGTTTTTT.

This chain uses TRBV29-1 with TRBJ1-4; 9 nucleotides line up with TRBD1. The CDR3 has 13 amino acids. J gave up 4 bases and V 7 bases, and 4 bases lay outside the gene matches. The germline V gene has CDR1 SQVTM and CDR2 ANQGSEA. CDR3 protein: CSGRQGGNEKLFF. The CDR3 bases are TGCAGCGGAAGACAGGGGGGTAATGAAAAACTGTTTTTT. The full variable domain, with the rest looked up from reference TRBV29-1 and TRBJ1-4, is SAVISQKPSRDICQRGTSLTIQCQVDSQVTMMFWYRQQPGQSLTLIATANQGSEATYESGFVIDKFPISRPNLTFSTLTVSNMSPEDSSIYLCSGRQGGNEKLFFGSGTQLSVL.

V gene TRBV18 combines with J gene TRBJ2-2, with D tentatively TRBD2 (5 bases). CDR1 is KGHSH and CDR2 is LQKENI in the germline V gene. The CDR3 totals 15 residues. Between the trimmed V and J ends, which lost 8 bases and 0 bases, there was a span of 13 bases. The CDR3 nucleotides are TGTGCCAGCCCGGGGAGCGAAGCGAACACCGGGGAGCTGTTTTTT. Its protein product is CASPGSEANTGELFF.

The gene calls are TRBV5-1 and TRBJ2-5; 16 bases line up with TRBD2. The CDR3 spans 17 residues. Germline trimming cut 4 bases from V and 1 base from J; bases unmatched to any gene: 4. Germline CDR1 and CDR2: SGHRS and YFSETQ. Written as DNA, the CDR3 is TGCGCCAGCAGCCCGGGACTAGCGGGGGGGGTCCAAGAGACCCAGTACTTC. It yields the protein CASSPGLAGGVQETQYF. The full variable domain, completed using reference TRBV5-1 and TRBJ2-5, is KAGVTQTPRYLIKTRGQQVTLSCSPISGHRSVSWYQQTPGQGLQFLFEYFSETQRNKGNFPGRFSGRQFSNSRSEMNVSTLELGDSALYLCASSPGLAGGVQETQYFGPGTRLLVL.

Written as DNA, the CDR3 is TGTGCCAGCAGCTCGGGGGGCACTGAAGCTTTCTTT. It encodes CASSSGGTEAFF. The chain is built from TRBV7-6 and TRBJ1-1; the D gene is possibly TRBD1 (5 bases). V was cut by 4 bases and J by 4 bases, with 7 bases left in between. This CDR3 region has 12 residues. Germline loops: CDR1 SGHVS, CDR2 FNYEAQ.

This chain links TRBV5-1 with TRBJ1-1, with no clear D. Per the germline V gene, CDR1 is SGHRS and CDR2 is YFSETQ. Trimming pared 4 bases from V and 1 base from J, leaving 11 bases between. This CDR3 is built from 14 residues. The CDR3 nucleotides are TGCGCCAGCAGCCCACACGGCGGGAACACTGAAGCTTTCTTT. It encodes CASSPHGGNTEAFF.

The chain couples TRBV14 to TRBJ1-2, with no clear D. The length of the CDR3 is 15 residues. V lost 0 bases and J 6 bases, leaving 14 bases between the germline ends. Germline V gene sequence: CDR1 SGHDN, CDR2 FVKESK. For the CDR3, the DNA is TGTGCCAGCAGCCAAGACGAAGGAGGGTATCATGGCTACACCTTC. This codes for CASSQDEGGYHGYTF.

The V gene is TRBV28, the J gene TRBJ2-3; D perhaps matches TRBD2 (6 bases). This CDR3 has 14 residues. Per germline, CDR1 MDHEN and CDR2 SYDVKM. The V gene lost 3 bases and the J gene lost 2 bases, with 9 bases spanning the gap. The CDR3, as DNA: TGTGCCAGCAGTTTTGGAGGGTTCACAGATACGCAGTATTTT. Its translation: CASSFGGFTDTQYF.

The chain has TRBV5-1 and TRBJ1-1, with no clear D. Trimming left V 0 bases short and J 1 base short, with 4 bases between. The CDR3 consists of 13 residues. Per the germline V gene, CDR1 is SGHRS and CDR2 is YFSETQ. The CDR3: CASSLGENTEAFF. CDR3 sequence (DNA): TGCGCCAGCAGCTTGGGAGAGAACACTGAAGCTTTCTTT.

The chain carries TRBV4-1 and TRBJ1-3; no firm D call. Germline lookup yields CDR1 MGHRA and CDR2 YSYEKL. Trimming removed 5 bases at V and 0 bases at J, with 8 bases between. CDR3 length: 14 amino acids. The CDR3 DNA is TGCGCCAGCAGCAAGGAGTTCTCTGGAAACACCATATATTTT. It translates to CASSKEFSGNTIYF.

The chain uses TRBV5-5 and TRBJ2-2; 9 nucleotides match TRBD2. Trimming cost V 6 bases and J 7 bases; bases outside gene matches: 13. CDR1 and CDR2 (germline): SGHKS, YYEKEE (reference sequence). This CDR3 has 16 residues. DNA for the CDR3: TGTGCCAGCACACAGGCCGGCGGGAGGGCCATCGGGGAGCTGTTTTTT. This gives the protein CASTQAGGRAIGELFF.

The J gene is TRBJ2-5, the V gene TRBV4-3, with 14 bases aligning to TRBD2. After removal of 4 bases from V and 3 bases from J, the junction contained 4 bases not matched to a gene. In germline, CDR1 is LGHNA, CDR2 YSLEER. This CDR3 has 16 amino acids. This chain's CDR3 is CASSPGLAGAKETQYF. CDR3 DNA sequence: TGCGCCAGCAGCCCGGGACTAGCGGGAGCAAAAGAGACCCAGTACTTC.

V and J are TRBV7-2 and TRBJ2-3, with D unresolved. Germline CDR1 reads SGHTA; CDR2 reads FQGNSA. This CDR3 has 13 amino acids. V was clipped by 3 bases and J by 2 bases, with 6 bases between them. The CDR3 loop is CASSFELTDTQYF. CDR3 DNA sequence: TGTGCCAGCAGCTTTGAGCTCACAGATACGCAGTATTTT.

The chain couples TRBV30 to TRBJ1-4, with D possibly TRBD1 on 6 matching bases. CDR3 length: 14 amino acids. The V end was cut by 0 bases, the J end by 6 bases, with 11 bases between. CDR1 and CDR2 from the germline V gene are GTSNPN and SVGIG (reference sequence). CDR3 residues: CAWSVQGGHEKLFF. The DNA for the CDR3 is TGTGCCTGGAGTGTACAGGGAGGGCATGAAAAACTGTTTTTT.

The chain is built from TRBV5-5 and TRBJ2-1; D might be TRBD1 (5 bases). Trimming stripped 3 bases from V and 5 bases from J, with 15 bases between. CDR1 is SGHKS and CDR2 is YYEKEE in the germline V gene (reference sequence). The CDR3 extends over 15 amino acids. As DNA, the CDR3 is TGTGCCAGCAGCTCCTACACAGGCCCCCACAATGAGCAGTTCTTC. Its protein product is CASSSYTGPHNEQFF.

This chain connects TRBV24-1 to TRBJ1-2; D not certain. Germline V lookup: CDR1 KGHDR, CDR2 SFDVKD. This CDR3 spans 13 amino acids. Between the trimmed V and J ends, which lost 3 bases and 6 bases, there was a span of 10 bases. CDR3 sequence: CATSDRGNNGYTF. CDR3 bases: TGTGCCACCAGTGATCGGGGAAACAATGGCTACACCTTC.

This clone was counted once. The chain carries TRBV19 and TRBJ2-7; possibly TRBD1 for D (6 bases). Trimming took 3 bases from V and 0 from J, leaving 12 bases between them. Germline V CDR1 and CDR2: LNHDA, SQIVND (reference sequence). This CDR3 spans 15 amino acids. In DNA form, the CDR3 reads TGTGCCAGTAGTATCTCCGGGACAAACTCCTACGAGCAGTACTTC. It is translated as CASSISGTNSYEQYF.